This note documents a single T cell receptor (beta chain) sequence. Its specificity is not known. Only in-frame clones appear in the TCRdb table, and some are missing; sequencing was by immunoSEQ multiplex PCR. The sample consists of fewer than 10,000 clones, almost 80% of them appearing once. The data belong to a study of T cells and copy number aberrations in small-cell lung cancer. Donors had limited-stage small-cell lung cancer, resected between about 2008 and 2021. All donors had upfront surgery, without preoperative chemotherapy or radiotherapy, and never received immunotherapy. Normal lung tissue came from at least 2 cm beyond the tumor margin and showed no malignant cells. Study-wide results and caveats: Tumors showed lower T-cell density, richness and clonality than adjacent lung, though density did not differ significantly.

The CDR3 contains 14 residues. Germline V gives CDR1 SGDLS, CDR2 YYNGEE. V lost 4 bases to trimming and J lost 3 bases, with 13 bases between them. The material sequenced was normal tissue next to the tumor. The TCR sequence derives from a man in his sixties with small cell lung cancer. This chain uses TRBV9 with TRBJ2-5; D is ambiguous. DNA of the CDR3: TGTGCCAGCAGCCCTGAAGAACTTGAAGAGACCCAGTACTTC. Protein product: CASSPEELEETQYF.